This T cell receptor (beta chain) was captured in a study of CD4 and CD8 cells across lung adenocarcinoma regions. TCRdb re-called the PCR reads with MiXCR, one entry per CDR3 protein. The sample records just over 20,000 distinct CDR3 sequences, approximately 52% being singletons. The sample holds a few counts of this clonotype. The source material was CD8+ T cells from the center of a lung tumor. This TCR was recovered from a female donor with lung adenocarcinoma. The CD4 and CD8 labels of this study may be unreliable.

The CDR3 DNA reads TGTGCCAGCGGCGTCCAAGCGGACTATGGCTACACCTTC. Its translation is CASGVQADYGYTF. V gene TRBV5-6 combines with J gene TRBJ1-2; D unresolved. The V gene lost 7 bases and the J gene lost 3 bases, with 13 bases spanning the gap. Germline-derived CDR1 and CDR2 are SGHDT and YYEEEE. The CDR3 sequence is 13 residues long.